Listed below are T cell receptor beta chains from one sample, sequenced in a study of blood T cell repertoires in COVID-19. The assay was immunoSEQ multiplex PCR, and TCRdb's table has in-frame clones only and misses some. Of around 99,000 clones listed, under 95% are singletons. The sample comprised peripheral blood. Receptor source: a woman aged 25 to 39 with acute or convalescent COVID-19. The CDR3 runs from the conserved cysteine through the conserved F or W. Each record gives: clone size, J gene, V gene, D gene, CDR3 DNA, CDR3 protein. A D gene is named only where the DNA matches it firmly. Not all rows give a size; the values are once, few, many and, for expanded clones, a class.

>.|TRBJ2-5|TRBV27|.
TGTGCCAGCAGCCAGGGAGGAGAGACCCAGTACTTC
CASSQGGETQYF
>.|TRBJ2-2|TRBV6-1|TRBD2
TGTGCCAGCAGTGAGACGGGAGGGTACACCGGGGAGCTGTTTTTT
CASSETGGYTGELFF
>.|TRBJ2-7|TRBV29-1|TRBD2
TGCAGCGCCAGACTAGCGGGATCCTACGAGCAGTACTTC
CSARLAGSYEQYF
>once|TRBJ1-4|TRBV29-1|.
TGCAGCGTTGCGGATGAAAAACTGTTTTTT
CSVADEKLFF
>.|TRBJ1-6|TRBV28|.
TGTGCCAGCAGTTTCGACAGAATCTATAATTCACCCCTCCACTTT
CASSFDRIYNSPLHF
>.|TRBJ1-3|TRBV28|TRBD1
TGTGCCAGCAGTCTGCTACAGGGGGCGTATGGAAACACCATATATTTT
CASSLLQGAYGNTIYF
>.|TRBJ1-6|TRBV28|.
TGTGCCAGCAGTTCACAGGGCTCTTATAATTCACCCCTCCACTTT
CASSSQGSYNSPLHF
>.|TRBJ2-7|TRBV9|TRBD2
TGTGCCAGCGGGGAGGGTCCTACACGCAACGAGCAGTACTTC
CASGEGPTRNEQYF
>.|TRBJ2-3|TRBV19|TRBD1
TGTGCCAGTAGTAGGACAGGGGTAACGACAGATACGCAGTATTTT
CASSRTGVTTDTQYF
>.|TRBJ1-1|TRBV5-4|TRBD1
TGTGCCAGCAGAAACGGACAGGGGGTTTATAGCACTGAAGCTTTCTTT
CASRNGQGVYSTEAFF
>.|TRBJ2-1|TRBV7-6|TRBD1
TGTGCCAGCAGCTTAGGTGTGACAGGGGGCCATGAGCAGTTCTTC
CASSLGVTGGHEQFF
>once|TRBJ1-6|TRBV10-3|.
TGTGCCATGAAAGGGGGTACAGGTTCACCCCTCCACTTT
CAMKGGTGSPLHF
>.|TRBJ2-3|TRBV6-2/TRBV6-3|TRBD2
TGTGCCAGCAGCTCGCTGCCAGGACTAGCGGGGGATGAAGGCGCAGATACGCAGTATTTT
CASSSLPGLAGDEGADTQYF
>once|TRBJ1-2|TRBV19|TRBD1
TGTGCCAGTAGTACCACCCGACAGGGCGGGGGCTACACCTTC
CASSTTRQGGGYTF
>.|TRBJ2-7|TRBV11-3|TRBD2
TGTGCCAGCAGCCCAGCGGGAGCACCCTACGAGCAGTACTTC
CASSPAGAPYEQYF
>once|TRBJ1-4|TRBV7-9|.
TGTGCCAGCAGCCTCTCCGGGTTCCGAAATGAAAAACTGTTTTTT
CASSLSGFRNEKLFF
>.|TRBJ1-1|TRBV30|.
TGTGCCTGGAGTGTTTCCTTGAACACTGAAGCTTTCTTT
CAWSVSLNTEAFF
>.|TRBJ1-3|TRBV3-1/TRBV3-2|TRBD1
TGTGCCAGCAGCCAGACAGGGCTTCAGGCTGGAAACACCATATATTTT
CASSQTGLQAGNTIYF
>.|TRBJ1-2|TRBV6-5|TRBD1
TGTGCCAGCAGAACTGCCGGGACAGGGATTGGTGGCTACACCTTC
CASRTAGTGIGGYTF
>.|TRBJ2-3|TRBV12-3/TRBV12-4|.
TGTGCCAGCAGTTTAGAGCGCACAGATACGCAGTATTTT
CASSLERTDTQYF
>once|TRBJ2-7|TRBV28|TRBD2
TGTGCCAGCTGGACTAGCGGGGTCGTAGGGCAGTACTTC
CASWTSGVVGQYF
>once|TRBJ2-1|TRBV6-6|.
TGTGCCAGTCTAGCTTTAGGCTACAATGAGCAGTTCTTC
CASLALGYNEQFF
>.|TRBJ1-1|TRBV2|TRBD1
TGTGCCAGCAGTCCACAGGGGGCAGGGACTGAAGCTTTCTTT
CASSPQGAGTEAFF